This T cell receptor (beta chain) was identified in a study of blood T cells in healthy people across ages. Looking at the study overall: When template switching was applied, about one barcoded beta molecule was captured per two T cells.

Through a sample-barcoded 5' primer and a J-beta primer mix, a second PCR was run for about 6 to 11 cycles. Every molecule of cDNA carried a tag from a template-switch adaptor with 12 random nucleotides. TCRdb processed the 5' RACE reads anew with MiXCR; each CDR3 protein has one entry. The sample contains 1.5 million to 2 million distinct CDR3 sequences, approximately 39% of which appear only once. Per germline, CDR1 SGHTA and CDR2 FQGNSA. CDR3 length: 15 residues. J lost 1 base, V lost 5 bases, and 7 bases had no gene match. The sequencing sample was made of blood. This clonotype was sampled from a human donor in good health. The chain combines TRBV7-2 with TRBJ2-5, with TRBD1 matching over 7 bases. This chain's CDR3 is CASSSSGTVQETQYF. The CDR3 DNA reads TGTGCCAGCAGCAGCTCCGGGACAGTCCAAGAGACCCAGTACTTC.